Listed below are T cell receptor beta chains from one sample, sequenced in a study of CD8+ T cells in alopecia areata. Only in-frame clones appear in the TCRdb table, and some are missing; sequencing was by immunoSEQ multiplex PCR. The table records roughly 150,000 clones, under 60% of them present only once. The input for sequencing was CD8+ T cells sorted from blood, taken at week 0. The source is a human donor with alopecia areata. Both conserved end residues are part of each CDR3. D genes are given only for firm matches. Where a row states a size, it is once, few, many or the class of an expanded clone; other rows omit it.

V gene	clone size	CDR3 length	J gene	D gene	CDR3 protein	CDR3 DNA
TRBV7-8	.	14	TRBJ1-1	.	CASSLALARTEAFF	TGTGCCAGCAGCTTAGCATTGGCGAGGACTGAAGCTTTCTTT
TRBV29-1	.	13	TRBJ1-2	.	CSVKRDEDYGYTF	TGCAGCGTTAAAAGGGACGAGGACTATGGCTACACCTTC
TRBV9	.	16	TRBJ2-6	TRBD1	CASSEQGASGANVLTF	TGTGCCAGCAGCGAGCAGGGGGCGTCTGGGGCCAACGTCCTGACTTTC
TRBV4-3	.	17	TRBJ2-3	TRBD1	CASSTRTGGFSTDTQYF	TGCGCCAGCAGCACGCGGACAGGCGGCTTTAGCACAGATACGCAGTATTTT
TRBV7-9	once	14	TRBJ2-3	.	CASSLLGMADTQYF	TGTGCCAGCAGCTTACTGGGGATGGCTGATACGCAGTATTTT
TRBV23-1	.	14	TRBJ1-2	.	CASIWPDHFYGYTF	TGCGCCAGCATTTGGCCAGACCATTTCTATGGCTACACCTTC
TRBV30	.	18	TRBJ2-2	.	CAWSERTAVSRNTGELFF	TGTGCCTGGAGCGAAAGGACAGCCGTTAGTCGAAACACCGGGGAGCTGTTTTTT
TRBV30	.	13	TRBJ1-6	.	CAWGDLLDSPLHF	TGTGCCTGGGGGGATCTGTTGGATTCACCCCTCCACTTT
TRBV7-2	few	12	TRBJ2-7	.	CASSPSLGAPHF	TGTGCCAGCAGCCCCAGTTTGGGTGCCCCTCACTTC
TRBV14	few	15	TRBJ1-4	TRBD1	CASSATGADNEKLFF	TGTGCCAGCAGCGCAACAGGGGCAGATAATGAAAAACTGTTTTTT
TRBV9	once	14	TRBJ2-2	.	CASSPHQGTGELFF	TGTGCCAGCAGCCCCCACCAGGGAACCGGGGAGCTGTTTTTT
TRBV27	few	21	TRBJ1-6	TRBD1	CASSTFTPPGGGPWIGSPLHF	TGTGCCAGCAGTACCTTCACTCCTCCGGGAGGGGGCCCTTGGATTGGTTCACCCCTCCACTTT
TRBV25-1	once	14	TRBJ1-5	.	CASSDTDLDQPQHF	TGTGCCAGCAGTGATACAGACTTAGATCAGCCCCAGCATTTT
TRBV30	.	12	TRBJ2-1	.	CAWSPRGDEQFF	TGTGCCTGGAGCCCAAGGGGGGATGAGCAGTTCTTC
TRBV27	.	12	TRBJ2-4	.	CASSPGTGIQYF	TGTGCCAGCAGTCCCGGTACCGGGATTCAGTACTTC
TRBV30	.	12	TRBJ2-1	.	CAWSVLAGEQFF	TGTGCCTGGAGTGTACTGGCTGGTGAGCAGTTCTTC
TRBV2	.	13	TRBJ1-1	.	CASYTSQGPGAFF	TGTGCCAGCTACACCTCACAGGGTCCGGGAGCTTTCTTT
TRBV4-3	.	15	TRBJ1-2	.	CASSQEHRASYGYTF	TGCGCCAGCAGCCAAGAACACAGGGCCTCCTATGGCTACACCTTC
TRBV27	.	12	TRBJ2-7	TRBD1	CASGTGLYEQYF	TGTGCCAGTGGGACAGGGCTGTACGAGCAGTACTTC
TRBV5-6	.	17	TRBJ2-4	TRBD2	CASSQWGTSGTENIQYF	TGTGCCAGCAGCCAATGGGGGACTAGCGGGACGGAAAACATTCAGTACTTC
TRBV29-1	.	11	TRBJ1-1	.	CSVAGEAEAFF	TGCAGCGTGGCAGGGGAAGCTGAAGCTTTCTTT
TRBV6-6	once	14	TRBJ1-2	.	CASSYSSESYGYTF	TGTGCCAGCAGTTACTCGAGTGAATCCTATGGCTACACCTTC
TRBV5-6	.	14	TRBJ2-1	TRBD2	CASSLKLAGVEQFF	TGTGCCAGCAGCTTGAAACTAGCGGGGGTGGAGCAGTTCTTC
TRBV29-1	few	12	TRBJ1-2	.	CSVDGQRYGYTF	TGCAGCGTTGACGGTCAGCGCTATGGCTACACCTTC
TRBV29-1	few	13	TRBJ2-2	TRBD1	CSVRTGINGELFF	TGCAGCGTACGGACAGGGATCAACGGGGAGCTGTTTTTT
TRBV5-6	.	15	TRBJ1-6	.	CASSFVSGGNSPLHF	TGTGCCAGCAGCTTCGTGAGTGGAGGGAATTCACCCCTCCACTTT
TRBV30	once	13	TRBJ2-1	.	CAWSLASYNEQFF	TGTGCCTGGTCGCTAGCGTCCTACAATGAGCAGTTCTTC
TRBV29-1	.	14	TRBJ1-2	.	CSVEAAGGWQGYTF	TGCAGCGTTGAAGCCGCCGGGGGGTGGCAAGGCTACACCTTC
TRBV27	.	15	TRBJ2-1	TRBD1	CASSPGTGGSNEQFF	TGTGCCAGCTCACCCGGGACAGGGGGGTCGAATGAGCAGTTCTTC
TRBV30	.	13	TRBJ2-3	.	CAWSAGGTDTQYF	TGTGCCTGGAGTGCCGGGGGCACAGATACGCAGTATTTT
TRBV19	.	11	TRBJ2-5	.	CASSTRTDLNF	TGTGCCAGTAGTACCAGGACAGATCTGAACTTC
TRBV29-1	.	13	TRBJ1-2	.	CSVETTDNYGYTF	TGCAGCGTCGAGACTACAGATAACTATGGCTACACCTTC
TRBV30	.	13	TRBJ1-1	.	CAWSVTLNTEAFF	TGTGCCTGGAGTGTAACTTTGAACACTGAAGCTTTCTTT
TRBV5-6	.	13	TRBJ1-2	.	CASSLSGDYGYTF	TGTGCCAGCAGCTTGAGCGGAGACTATGGCTACACCTTC
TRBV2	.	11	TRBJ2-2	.	CASKYRGELFF	TGTGCCAGCAAATATCGCGGGGAGCTGTTTTTT
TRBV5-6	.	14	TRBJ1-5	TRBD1	CASSPGQGRQPQHF	TGTGCCAGCAGCCCGGGACAGGGAAGGCAGCCCCAGCATTTT
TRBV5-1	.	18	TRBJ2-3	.	CASSLQGGPGTSTDTQYF	TGCGCCAGCAGCTTACAGGGAGGGCCGGGTACTAGCACAGATACGCAGTATTTT
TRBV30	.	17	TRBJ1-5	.	CAWSERRQDYSNQPQHF	TGTGCCTGGAGCGAGAGAAGACAGGATTATAGCAATCAGCCCCAGCATTTT
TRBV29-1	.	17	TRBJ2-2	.	CSVEGQTPFGTTGELFF	TGCAGCGTTGAAGGACAGACCCCATTCGGAACCACCGGGGAGCTGTTTTTT
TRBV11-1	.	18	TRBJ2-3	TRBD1	CASSLFKGTGSGTDTQYF	TGTGCCAGCAGCTTATTTAAAGGGACAGGTTCTGGTACAGATACGCAGTATTTT